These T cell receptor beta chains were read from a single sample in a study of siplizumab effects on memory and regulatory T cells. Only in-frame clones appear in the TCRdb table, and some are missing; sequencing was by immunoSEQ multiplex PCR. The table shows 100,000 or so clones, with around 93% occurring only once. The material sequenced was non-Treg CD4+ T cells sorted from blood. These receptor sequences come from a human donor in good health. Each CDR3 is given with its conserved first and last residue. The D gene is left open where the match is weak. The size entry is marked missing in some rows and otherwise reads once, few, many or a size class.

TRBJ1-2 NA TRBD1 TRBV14 CASSQAQTTGAGGYTF TGTGCCAGCAGCCAAGCACAAACGACAGGGGCAGGGGGCTACACCTTC
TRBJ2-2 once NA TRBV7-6 CASSLAPRGIGELFF TGTGCCAGCAGCTTAGCGCCTAGGGGTATCGGGGAGCTGTTTTTT
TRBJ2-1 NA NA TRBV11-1 CASSSTSSLIYNEQFF TGTGCCAGCAGCTCGACAAGCTCCCTGATCTACAATGAGCAGTTCTTC
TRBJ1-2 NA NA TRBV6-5 CASSRKTNRFLGYTF TGTGCCAGCAGTAGAAAGACGAATCGCTTTTTAGGCTACACCTTC
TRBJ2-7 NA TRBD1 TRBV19 CASSNDRGSEQYF TGTGCCAGTAGTAACGACAGGGGGAGCGAGCAGTACTTC
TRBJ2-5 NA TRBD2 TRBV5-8 CASRAGTSGNF TGTGCCAGCAGGGCCGGGACTAGCGGGAACTTC
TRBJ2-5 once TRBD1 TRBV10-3 CAISELQGRQETQYF TGTGCCATCAGTGAGCTACAGGGGCGCCAAGAGACCCAGTACTTC
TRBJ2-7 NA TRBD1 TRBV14 CASSQLQGDGYEQYF TGTGCCAGCAGCCAATTGCAGGGGGATGGGTACGAGCAGTACTTC
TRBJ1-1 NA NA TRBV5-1 CASGSVSRDTEAFF TGCGCCAGCGGTTCTGTCAGCCGCGACACTGAAGCTTTCTTT
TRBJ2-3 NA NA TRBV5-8 CASSLFARGGEDTQYF TGTGCCAGCAGCTTGTTTGCCAGGGGAGGTGAAGATACGCAGTATTTT
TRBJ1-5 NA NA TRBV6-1 CASSGNGGGGAGNQPQHF TGTGCCAGCAGTGGGAATGGGGGCGGGGGCGCTGGCAATCAGCCCCAGCATTTT
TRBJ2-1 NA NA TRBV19 CASSTIRAWNKNNEQFF TGTGCCAGTAGTACGATCCGGGCCTGGAATAAGAACAATGAGCAGTTCTTC
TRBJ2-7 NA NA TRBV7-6 CASSPSDSEQYF TGTGCCAGCAGCCCCTCCGATAGCGAGCAGTACTTC
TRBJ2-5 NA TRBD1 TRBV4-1 CASSQELSGTAYQETQYF TGCGCCAGCAGCCAAGAACTTTCCGGGACAGCGTACCAAGAGACCCAGTACTTC
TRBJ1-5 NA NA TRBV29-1 CSASGTNNQPQHF TGCAGCGCCAGCGGGACAAACAATCAGCCCCAGCATTTT
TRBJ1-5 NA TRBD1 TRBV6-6 CASGTGERSDQPQHF TGTGCCAGCGGTACAGGGGAACGGAGCGATCAGCCCCAGCATTTT
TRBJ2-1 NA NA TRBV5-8 CASSSELIRLTGEQFF TGTGCCAGCAGCTCGGAGCTGATACGGTTGACGGGTGAGCAGTTCTTC
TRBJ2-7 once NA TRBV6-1 CASSEAYEQYF TGTGCCAGCAGTGAAGCCTACGAGCAGTACTTC
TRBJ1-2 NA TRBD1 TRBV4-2 CASSQGTGPGGYTF TGTGCCAGCAGCCAGGGGACAGGCCCCGGCGGCTACACCTTC
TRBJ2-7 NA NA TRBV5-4 CASSFRVVDSSYEQYF TGTGCCAGCAGCTTTCGCGTCGTGGACAGCTCCTACGAGCAGTACTTC
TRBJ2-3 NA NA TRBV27 CASSLARADTQYF TGTGCCAGCAGTTTGGCTAGGGCAGATACGCAGTATTTT
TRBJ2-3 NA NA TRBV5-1 CASSGPGTGGDTQYF TGCGCCAGCAGCGGCCCCGGGACCGGCGGAGATACGCAGTATTTT
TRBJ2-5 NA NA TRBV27 CASSFTGGTLETQYF TGTGCCAGCAGTTTCACGGGGGGCACTCTGGAGACCCAGTACTTC
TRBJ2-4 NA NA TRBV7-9 CASSLSSGRPIQYF TGTGCCAGCAGCTTGAGCTCAGGACGCCCCATTCAGTACTTC
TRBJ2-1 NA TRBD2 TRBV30 CAWTDSGLAGNEQFF TGTGCCTGGACCGATTCAGGACTAGCTGGCAATGAGCAGTTCTTC